These T cell receptor beta chains were read from a single sample in a study of patients and donors after allogeneic stem cell transplantation. TCRdb re-called the RT-PCR reads through MiXCR, storing one row per CDR3 protein. There are more than 850,000 distinct CDR3 sequences in the sample; roughly 18% occur only once, and 6% lies in the top ten. Sequenced sample: blood, either unsorted or a sorted T cell fraction (not recorded which). All receptors come from a human donor who was either an allogeneic HSCT recipient or a stem cell or donor lymphocyte infusion donor (not recorded which). It is not recorded whose cells these are; they may come from a transplant donor. CDR3s include the opening cysteine and the closing phenylalanine or tryptophan. The D gene is left open where the match is weak. Size is stated for part of the rows, as once, few or many counts, or as a class when the clone is expanded.

v_gene	j_gene	d_gene	abundance	CDR3nt	CDR3aa
TRBV7-9	TRBJ1-4	-	-	TGTGCCAGCAGCTGGGCTTCCACTAATGAAAAACTGTTTTTT	CASSWASTNEKLFF
TRBV12-3/TRBV12-4	TRBJ1-4	-	-	TGTGCCAGCAGTGGGACTCTTCTTTCGTGGGAAAAACTGTTTTTT	CASSGTLLSWEKLFF
TRBV4-3	TRBJ2-2	-	many	TGCGCCAGCAGCCTGACCCTCAGGTCGATCACCGGGGAGCTGTTTTTT	CASSLTLRSITGELFF
TRBV25-1	TRBJ2-7	-	few	TGTGCCAGCAGTGTGCCGGGGGTACACGAGCAGTACTTC	CASSVPGVHEQYF
TRBV12-5	TRBJ2-7	TRBD1	few	TGTGCTAGTGGCCGGACAGGGACAGGGAGTTTTCGCGAGCAGTACTTC	CASGRTGTGSFREQYF
TRBV7-9	TRBJ1-2	TRBD1	-	TGTGCCAGCAGCCCGCCGACAGGGGGATATGGCTACACCTTC	CASSPPTGGYGYTF
TRBV20-1	TRBJ2-5	-	few	TGCAGTGCTGATCCCCAAGAGACCCAGTACTTC	CSADPQETQYF
TRBV20-1	TRBJ1-5	TRBD1	few	TGCAGTGCCCAACCAGCTACAGGGGGCTGGCAGCCCCAGCATTTT	CSAQPATGGWQPQHF
TRBV5-1	TRBJ2-7	TRBD2	few	TGCGCCAGCAGCTTGGATACTAGCGGGGTTAACGAGCAGTACTTC	CASSLDTSGVNEQYF
TRBV6-5	TRBJ2-3	-	-	TGTGCCAGCAGTTACTCCCCCAGCGGCCACACAGATACGCAGTATTTT	CASSYSPSGHTDTQYF
TRBV7-2	TRBJ1-2	-	-	TGTGCCAGCAGCTTAGGGGGGAGGGGCTATTACACCTTC	CASSLGGRGYYTF
TRBV9	TRBJ2-7	TRBD2	few	TGTGCCAGCAGCGTGGGGACTAGCGGGGACAGAAGCTACGAGCAGTACTTC	CASSVGTSGDRSYEQYF
TRBV5-1	TRBJ2-7	-	many	TGCGCCAGCAGCTTGGGACAGGCGGAGCAGTACTTC	CASSLGQAEQYF
TRBV11-2	TRBJ2-1	TRBD2	-	TGTGCCAGCAGCTTGACTAGCGGGGGGTTCAATGAGCAGTTCTTC	CASSLTSGGFNEQFF
TRBV10-3	TRBJ2-5	-	-	TGTGCCATCAGCCGGGATCTCCAAGAGACCCAGTACTTC	CAISRDLQETQYF
TRBV7-9	TRBJ2-3	-	few	TGTGCCAGCAGCTTAGCCCCTGGGGCGGCTAGCACAGATACGCAGTATTTT	CASSLAPGAASTDTQYF
TRBV7-2	TRBJ2-7	-	few	TGTGCCAGCAGCCCACTAACAGGTTACGAGCAGTACTTC	CASSPLTGYEQYF
TRBV20-1	TRBJ2-1	-	few	TGCAGTGCTAGAGATCTAGAGGGGGTATACAATGAGCAGTTCTTC	CSARDLEGVYNEQFF
TRBV5-6	TRBJ2-2	-	-	TGTGCCAGCAGCTTGGGCAGGAGTAGTAGTAGAACCGGGGAGCTGTTTTTT	CASSLGRSSSRTGELFF
TRBV5-1	TRBJ2-6	-	-	TGCGCCAGCAGCTTTAGTAGGGCCAACGTCCTGACTTTC	CASSFSRANVLTF
TRBV7-9	TRBJ1-2	TRBD1	few	TGTGCCAGCAGCGACGGGACAGGGAATGGCTACACCTTC	CASSDGTGNGYTF
TRBV12-3/TRBV12-4	TRBJ2-1	TRBD2	many	TGTGCCAGCAGTTTAAGGACTAGCGCTGATGAGCAGTTCTTC	CASSLRTSADEQFF
TRBV12-3/TRBV12-4	TRBJ1-1	-	-	TGTGCCAGCAGCCGAGGGAATGACGTGAACACTGAAGCTTTCTTT	CASSRGNDVNTEAFF
TRBV6-1	TRBJ2-1	TRBD1	few	TGTGCCAGCAGTGATTTCAGTTTTTGGGGACAGATATACAATGAGCAGTTCTTC	CASSDFSFWGQIYNEQFF
TRBV29-1	TRBJ2-2	TRBD2	-	TGCAGCGTTGCTGGGGGTTTGGCGGGAGGGCCAAGCACCGGGGAGCTGTTTTTT	CSVAGGLAGGPSTGELFF
TRBV24-1	TRBJ2-3	TRBD2	few	TGTGCCACCAGTGACCCCCGGGGGGTCACAGATACGCAGTATTTT	CATSDPRGVTDTQYF
TRBV19	TRBJ2-7	TRBD2	few	TGTGCCAGTAGTAGGCCGACTAGCGGGAGCTACGAGCAGTACTTC	CASSRPTSGSYEQYF
TRBV6-2/TRBV6-3	TRBJ1-2	-	few	TGTGCCAGCAGTTACTCGATGGAGGGGCCCCTTGGCTACACCTTC	CASSYSMEGPLGYTF
TRBV5-1	TRBJ2-3	-	-	TGCGCCAGCAGCTTGGCGAGTCACCCTACGCAGTATTTT	CASSLASHPTQYF
TRBV5-1	TRBJ2-7	TRBD2	few	TGCGCCAGCAGCTTGGTTCTAGCGGGAGGAGGCGAGCAGTACTTC	CASSLVLAGGGEQYF
TRBV7-2	TRBJ2-7	TRBD2	-	TGTGCCAGCAGCCCCGACCGCCTAGCGGGGGGCTCCTACGAGCAGTACTTC	CASSPDRLAGGSYEQYF
TRBV10-3	TRBJ2-3	TRBD2	many	TGTGCCATCAGTGGGCTAGCGGGATCAGGCCAGTATTTT	CAISGLAGSGQYF
TRBV7-8	TRBJ1-5	-	few	TGTGCCAGCAGCTTAGGTACATCGTGGTGGATATTATATAGCAATCAGCCCCAGCATTTT	CASSLGTSWWILYSNQPQHF
TRBV6-2/TRBV6-3	TRBJ2-3	TRBD1	-	TGTGCCAGCAGTTACGGCGGACAGGCCTCCTATACGCAGTATTTT	CASSYGGQASYTQYF
TRBV5-1	TRBJ2-5	-	few	TGCGCCAGCAGCTCAACAAGATCTAAGACAGAACTAGAGACCCAGTACTTC	CASSSTRSKTELETQYF
TRBV6-1	TRBJ2-7	TRBD1	few	TGTGCCAGCAACCAAATGGGGGACAGGGTTAGTTACGAGCAGTACTTC	CASNQMGDRVSYEQYF
TRBV27	TRBJ2-1	TRBD2	few	TGTGCCAGCAGTTTATTCGGCCGGGCGGGAGGTCCTTACAATGAGCAGTTCTTC	CASSLFGRAGGPYNEQFF
TRBV15	TRBJ2-2	-	-	TGTGCCACCAGACGGGAAGGGGACCCGAACACCGGGGAGCTGTTTTTT	CATRREGDPNTGELFF
TRBV7-9	TRBJ2-7	-	-	TGTGCCAGCAGCTTAGCGCGTCCTGGAGGCTACGAGCAGTACTTC	CASSLARPGGYEQYF
TRBV6-1	TRBJ1-1	-	-	TGTGCCAGCAGTGAAGCTATCGGGGGCGTGAACACTGAAGCTTTCTTT	CASSEAIGGVNTEAFF
TRBV10-3	TRBJ2-7	-	-	TGTGCCATCTCGACCGGGGGCTACGAGCAGTACTTC	CAISTGGYEQYF
TRBV20-1	TRBJ2-7	TRBD2	many	TGCAGTGCTAGAGATGGGAGCGGGAACTACGAGCAGTACTTC	CSARDGSGNYEQYF
TRBV12-3/TRBV12-4	TRBJ1-2	-	many	TGTGCCAGCAGTCCCCTGGGGAACTATGGCTACACCTTC	CASSPLGNYGYTF
TRBV29-1	TRBJ2-7	-	few	TGCAGCGTTGAAGAGGGCGGAGGGGCCCTATCCTACGAGCAGTACTTC	CSVEEGGGALSYEQYF
TRBV19	TRBJ2-3	-	-	TGTGCCAGTAGTAGTCATTCTAGCACAGATACGCAGTATTTT	CASSSHSSTDTQYF
TRBV19	TRBJ2-1	TRBD2	-	TGTGCCAGTAGTACCAAGGGAGGGCTTGAGGGGAATGAGCAGTTCTTC	CASSTKGGLEGNEQFF
TRBV7-9	TRBJ1-4	-	few	TGTGCCAGCAGCTTATTGACAGAAAATGAAAAACTGTTTTTT	CASSLLTENEKLFF
TRBV2	TRBJ2-1	TRBD2	few	TGTGCCAGCAGACGGGAGGGACCCCAGTTCTTC	CASRREGPQFF
TRBV19	TRBJ2-7	-	few	TGTGCCAGTAGCTATGGTAGCGGAGCATCCTACGAGCAGTACTTC	CASSYGSGASYEQYF
TRBV20-1	TRBJ2-3	-	few	TGCAGTGCTGAATCCGGGCCCGGCACAGATACGCAGTATTTT	CSAESGPGTDTQYF
TRBV12-3/TRBV12-4	TRBJ2-1	-	few	TGTGCCAGCAGGGGGGTGGGGAATGAGCAGTTCTTC	CASRGVGNEQFF
TRBV12-3/TRBV12-4	TRBJ1-1	-	-	TGTGCCAGCAGTACCCAGTTGCTAGGGGATGAAGCTTTCTTT	CASSTQLLGDEAFF
TRBV19	TRBJ2-7	-	-	TGTGCCAGTAGTATCGAGGGAAATTTTGCTTTC	CASSIEGNFAF
TRBV12-3/TRBV12-4	TRBJ2-3	TRBD2	-	TGTGCCAGCAGCCCCCCGGGCGGGAGGGTAACAGATACGCAGTATTTT	CASSPPGGRVTDTQYF
TRBV7-9	TRBJ2-3	-	-	TGTGCCATTCCTGGGACAGATACGCAGTATTTT	CAIPGTDTQYF
TRBV20-1	TRBJ1-3	-	-	TGCAGTGCCCTCGGGGCCAGTGGAAACACCATATATTTT	CSALGASGNTIYF
TRBV9	TRBJ2-7	TRBD2	-	TGTGCCAGCAGCGAAACAGGACTAGCGGGGCTGATCTCCTACGAGCAGTACTTC	CASSETGLAGLISYEQYF
TRBV28	TRBJ2-3	TRBD2	few	TGTGCCAGCAGTCCCCCAACTAGCGGGGGATTCGAGGCTGGCACAGATACGCAGTATTTT	CASSPPTSGGFEAGTDTQYF
TRBV7-3	TRBJ2-2	TRBD2	few	TGTGCCAGCAGCTCCCCGGCGGGAGGAGGTGCCGCGAACACCGGGGAGCTGTTTTTT	CASSSPAGGGAANTGELFF
TRBV21-1	TRBJ2-1	-	few	TGTGCCAGCAGCATTGGGGGGACTAGCCTCCACAATGAGCAGTTCTTC	CASSIGGTSLHNEQFF